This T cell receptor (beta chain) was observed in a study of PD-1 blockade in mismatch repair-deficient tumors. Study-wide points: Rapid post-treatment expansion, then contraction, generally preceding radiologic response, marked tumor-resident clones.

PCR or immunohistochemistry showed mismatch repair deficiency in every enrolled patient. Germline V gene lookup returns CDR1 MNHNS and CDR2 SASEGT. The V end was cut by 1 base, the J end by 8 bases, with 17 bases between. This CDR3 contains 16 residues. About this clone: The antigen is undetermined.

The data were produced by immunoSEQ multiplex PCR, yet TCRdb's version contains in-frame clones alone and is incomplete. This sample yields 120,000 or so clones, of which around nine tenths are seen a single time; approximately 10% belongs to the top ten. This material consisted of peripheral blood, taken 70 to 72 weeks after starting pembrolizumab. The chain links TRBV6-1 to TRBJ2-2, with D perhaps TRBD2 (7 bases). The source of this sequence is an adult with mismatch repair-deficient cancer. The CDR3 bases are TGTGCCAGCAGTGAAGATCGCGGGGGCAACTATGGGGAGCTGTTTTTT. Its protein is CASSEDRGGNYGELFF.